The 9 T cell receptor beta chains in this list originate from one sample, sequenced in a study of cytomegalovirus exposure and HLA in healthy donors. Sequencing used immunoSEQ multiplex PCR; TCRdb keeps in-frame clones, though not all of them. This sample has roughly 330,000 clones; about nine tenths occur once, and the top ten carry roughly 1.2%. The sample consisted of PBMCs. Receptor source: a woman in her twenties or thirties in good health and CMV-seropositive.

V usage is TRBV27 and J usage is TRBJ2-3; the match to TRBD1 covers 7 bases. The V and J ends lost 5 bases and 6 bases, in that order; junction bases with no gene match: 8. The CDR3 is 14 residues long. Germline CDR1 MNHEY, CDR2 SMNVEV (reference sequence). The CDR3 loop reads CASSPYRGTDTQYF. The CDR3 region has the DNA TGTGCCAGCAGTCCCTACAGGGGAACGGATACGCAGTATTTT.

On this clone itself: Other DNA sequences in this specimen translate into the identical CDR3. The CDR3 coding sequence is TGTGCCTGGACTACAGGGGGGCGGACTGAAGCTTTCTTT. Amino acids: CAWTTGGRTEAFF. The rearrangement uses TRBV30 and TRBJ1-1; TRBD1 matches at 8 bases. The trim removed 4 bases at V and 5 bases at J, leaving 6 bases unmatched. The germline gives CDR1 GTSNPN, CDR2 SVGIG (reference sequence). The CDR3 is made up of 13 amino acids.

The rearrangement uses TRBV6-6 and TRBJ2-7; 7 positions agree with TRBD2. The CDR3 contains 16 residues. Germline-derived CDR1 and CDR2 are MNHNY and SVGAGI (reference sequence). J was trimmed by 6 bases and V by 0 bases; bases with no gene match: 11. The CDR3 DNA sequence: TGTGCCAGCAGTTACTCGATGGGCGGGAGAAGTCGCGAGCAGTACTTC. Its translation: CASSYSMGGRSREQYF.

V gene TRBV18 combines with J gene TRBJ2-1; 8 bases align to TRBD1. V was clipped by 6 bases and J by 2 bases; unmatched bases: 6. The germline V gene has CDR1 KGHSH and CDR2 LQKENI. The CDR3 spans 15 residues. CDR3 in DNA: TGTGCCAGCTCCCCGGGACAGGAGGCCTACAATGAGCAGTTCTTC. Its translation: CASSPGQEAYNEQFF.

V gene TRBV13 combines with J gene TRBJ1-2; TRBD1 aligns across 7 bases. The V gene end was trimmed by 6 bases and the J gene end by 7 bases; junction bases not matched to a gene: 5. The CDR3 extends over 12 amino acids. Germline lookup yields CDR1 PRHDT and CDR2 FYEKMQ (reference sequence). CDR3 nucleotides: TGTGCCAGCAGGAATACAGGGGCTGGCTACACCTTC. It is translated as CASRNTGAGYTF.

V gene TRBV27 combines with J gene TRBJ2-3, with 16 bases lining up with TRBD2. Trimming removed 6 bases from V and 5 bases from J; junction bases left unmatched: 5. The CDR3 length is 16 residues. Germline values: CDR1 MNHEY, CDR2 SMNVEV (reference sequence). The CDR3 nucleotides read TGTGCCAGCAGCAAGGGACTAGCGGGGGGGCTAGATACGCAGTATTTT. Translation: CASSKGLAGGLDTQYF.

This chain uses TRBV2 with TRBJ2-6, with 9 bases identical to TRBD1. Losses at the gene ends were 8 bases for V and 3 bases for J; bases not matched to a gene: 8. CDR3 length: 16 residues. CDR1 SNHLY and CDR2 FYNNEI come from the germline V gene. The CDR3 nucleotides are TGTGCCAGCCGTCGGACAGGGGTGGTTGGGGCCAACGTCCTGACTTTC. It encodes CASRRTGVVGANVLTF.

This chain links TRBV5-1 with TRBJ2-5; TRBD2 agrees at 13 bases. J gave up 2 bases and V 3 bases, and 7 bases lay outside the gene matches. This CDR3 is built from 17 residues. Germline V gene sequence: CDR1 SGHRS, CDR2 YFSETQ. The DNA of the CDR3 is TGCGCCAGCAGCTCCGGGACTAGCGGGAAATCGCAAGAGACCCAGTACTTC. Translating it yields CASSSGTSGKSQETQYF.

The V and J genes are TRBV7-9 and TRBJ2-6; D may match TRBD1 or TRBD2 (5 bases each). Germline CDR1 reads SEHNR; CDR2 reads FQNEAQ (reference sequence). V was pared by 6 bases and J by 0 bases, with 12 bases between. The CDR3 is 16 residues long. Here the CDR3 DNA reads TGTGCCAGCAGATCGGGACGGAACTCTGGGGCCAACGTCCTGACTTTC. Residues: CASRSGRNSGANVLTF. Using reference TRBV7-9 and TRBJ2-6 for the parts outside the CDR3, the full variable domain is DTGVSQNPRHKITKRGQNVTFRCDPISEHNRLYWYRQTLGQGPEFLTYFQNEAQLEKSRLLSDRFSAERPKGSFSTLEIQRTEQGDSAMYLCASRSGRNSGANVLTFGAGSRLTVL.